The clone carrying this TCR beta chain showed up many times. Its antigen is as yet unknown. Sample-barcoded 5' priming and a J-beta primer mix drove a second PCR of roughly 6 to 12 cycles. TCRdb reanalysed the 5' RACE reads using MiXCR and keeps one entry per CDR3 protein. The table shows more than 700,000 distinct CDR3 sequences, with 46% occurring only once. This sample stems from a study of blood T cells in healthy people across ages. Study results and limitations: Diversity estimates from one million T cells were considered underestimates.

The CDR3 loop spans 15 amino acids. Germline trimming cut 6 bases from V and 8 bases from J; bases unmatched to any gene: 12. The sample was blood. The genes are TRBV12-3 or TRBV12-4 and TRBJ2-1, with 8 bases aligning to TRBD1. This sequence originates from a man at least 80 years old in good health. In DNA, the CDR3 is TGTGCCAGCAGCCGACAGGGGAGTCGGGCCGATGAGCAGTTCTTC. Translation: CASSRQGSRADEQFF.